The 3 T cell receptor beta chains reported below all come from one sample, sequenced in a study of T-cell memory formation after mild COVID-19. TCRdb redid the calling of the 5' RACE reads with MiXCR, one entry per CDR3 protein. This table holds about 310,000 distinct CDR3 sequences, 15% to 20% found once. Sequencing input: PBMCs or a T cell subset sorted from them (not recorded which). The receptors originated from a man younger than 30 who had mild COVID-19 (a few samples of this study predate the infection). Cell type and time point are not known.

This clonotype was counted between two and nine times. This rearrangement joins TRBV12-3 or TRBV12-4 to TRBJ1-1; perhaps TRBD1 as D (5 bases). This CDR3 spans 13 amino acids. Trimming stripped 5 bases from V and 5 bases from J, with 12 bases between. The CDR3 DNA is TGTGCCAGCAGTCCATCAGGGATTACTGAAGCTTTCTTT. Protein: CASSPSGITEAFF.

This clonotype showed up just a few times. This rearrangement joins TRBV20-1 to TRBJ2-7; 11 bases match TRBD1. The CDR3 is 13 amino acids. The V gene end was trimmed by 4 bases and the J gene end by 5 bases; junction bases not matched to a gene: 4. Germline V CDR1 and CDR2: DFQATT, SNEGSKA (reference sequence). DNA for the CDR3: TGCAGTGCTACGGGACAGGGGGGGAACGAGCAGTACTTC. Protein sequence: CSATGQGGNEQYF.

This chain uses TRBV19 with TRBJ1-5, with TRBD1 as a possible D gene (5 bases). This CDR3 comprises 14 residues. Trimming took 7 bases from V and 0 from J, leaving 10 bases between them. Germline V gene sequence: CDR1 LNHDA, CDR2 SQIVND (reference sequence). CDR3 DNA: TGTGCCAGTACGGGAGGGGTTAGCAATCAGCCCCAGCATTTT. Protein: CASTGGVSNQPQHF.